Listed below are T cell receptor beta chains from one sample, sequenced in a study of beta chain features in type 1 diabetes. Profiling relied on immunoSEQ multiplex PCR, and the TCRdb table lists in-frame clones only, not all of them. The sample has 300,000 to 350,000 clones, around 20% seen once. The sequenced sample was naive CD4+ T cells from blood. All receptors come from a woman between 18 and 30 years old in good health. CDR3s include the opening cysteine and the closing phenylalanine or tryptophan. Fields, in order: clone size, D gene, J gene, V gene, CDR3 DNA, CDR3 protein. The D gene is left open where the match is weak. Clone sizes are given selectively: once, few, many, or a class where the clone is expanded.

abundance: .; d_gene: .; j_gene: TRBJ2-5; v_gene: TRBV5-1; CDR3nt: TGCGCCAGCAGCCACCAACCCCTGCAGGCCAACCAAGAGACCCAGTACTTC; CDR3aa: CASSHQPLQANQETQYF
abundance: few; d_gene: .; j_gene: TRBJ2-7; v_gene: TRBV5-1; CDR3nt: TGCGCCAGCAGCAGGGGGACGGTCTCCTACGAGCAGTACTTC; CDR3aa: CASSRGTVSYEQYF
abundance: .; d_gene: TRBD1; j_gene: TRBJ2-5; v_gene: TRBV7-9; CDR3nt: TGTGCCAGCAGACTAAAGGGGGCGTCAGAGACCCAGTACTTC; CDR3aa: CASRLKGASETQYF
abundance: many; d_gene: TRBD1; j_gene: TRBJ2-7; v_gene: TRBV28; CDR3nt: TGTGCCAGCAGACACAGGGGCTACGAGCAGTACTTC; CDR3aa: CASRHRGYEQYF
abundance: few; d_gene: .; j_gene: TRBJ1-2; v_gene: TRBV30; CDR3nt: TGTGCCTGGAGTGTACCCAGGGCCTCGACCTATGGCTACACCTTC; CDR3aa: CAWSVPRASTYGYTF
abundance: few; d_gene: .; j_gene: TRBJ1-1; v_gene: TRBV6-1; CDR3nt: TGTGCCAGCAGTTCCCGGGGTACCCTAAACACTGAAGCTTTCTTT; CDR3aa: CASSSRGTLNTEAFF
abundance: .; d_gene: TRBD1; j_gene: TRBJ1-1; v_gene: TRBV30; CDR3nt: TGTGCCTGGAGTGTAGGGGGCAACACTGAAGCTTTCTTT; CDR3aa: CAWSVGGNTEAFF
abundance: .; d_gene: TRBD1; j_gene: TRBJ2-5; v_gene: TRBV5-1; CDR3nt: TGCGCCAGCAGCGAAGGACAGGGGGGCGAGGAGACCCAGTACTTC; CDR3aa: CASSEGQGGEETQYF
abundance: .; d_gene: .; j_gene: TRBJ2-5; v_gene: TRBV6-5; CDR3nt: TGTGCCAGCAGTTACCTGGCGGGGGCGGGGAGGGAGACCCAGTACTTC; CDR3aa: CASSYLAGAGRETQYF
abundance: .; d_gene: .; j_gene: TRBJ1-1; v_gene: TRBV5-1; CDR3nt: TGCGCCAGCAGCTTGCTCACCGCCGGCACTGAAGCTTTCTTT; CDR3aa: CASSLLTAGTEAFF
abundance: .; d_gene: TRBD2; j_gene: TRBJ2-1; v_gene: TRBV19; CDR3nt: TGTGCCAGTAGTACATCCGGGACTAGCGGTGTAGCACTCTACAATGAGCAGTTCTTC; CDR3aa: CASSTSGTSGVALYNEQFF
abundance: .; d_gene: .; j_gene: TRBJ1-6; v_gene: TRBV4-3; CDR3nt: TGCGCCAGCAGCCAGTCAGATTCACCCCTCCACTTT; CDR3aa: CASSQSDSPLHF
abundance: .; d_gene: .; j_gene: TRBJ2-3; v_gene: TRBV20-1; CDR3nt: TGCAGTGCTAGAGCTGCAGATACGCAGTATTTT; CDR3aa: CSARAADTQYF
abundance: .; d_gene: .; j_gene: TRBJ2-3; v_gene: TRBV6-6; CDR3nt: TGTGCCAGCAAAGGACAAGGAAGGAACACAGATACGCAGTATTTT; CDR3aa: CASKGQGRNTDTQYF
abundance: .; d_gene: TRBD2; j_gene: TRBJ2-7; v_gene: TRBV2; CDR3nt: TGTGCCAGCGGGCCCACTAGCGGGAGGGCCTACGAGCAGTACTTC; CDR3aa: CASGPTSGRAYEQYF
abundance: .; d_gene: .; j_gene: TRBJ1-1; v_gene: TRBV30; CDR3nt: TGTGCCTGGAGTCCTCGGACTGAAGCTTTCTTT; CDR3aa: CAWSPRTEAFF
abundance: few; d_gene: TRBD2; j_gene: TRBJ2-7; v_gene: TRBV29-1; CDR3nt: TGCAGCGTTCGGACTAGCGGGAGGTACGAGCAGTACTTC; CDR3aa: CSVRTSGRYEQYF
abundance: .; d_gene: .; j_gene: TRBJ1-4; v_gene: TRBV29-1; CDR3nt: TGCAGCGCGACCCCTCGGGGAGTTAATGAAAAACTGTTTTTT; CDR3aa: CSATPRGVNEKLFF
abundance: few; d_gene: .; j_gene: TRBJ1-1; v_gene: TRBV7-2; CDR3nt: TGTGCCAGCAGCTTACCTCGAGGGAACACTGAAGCTTTCTTT; CDR3aa: CASSLPRGNTEAFF
abundance: .; d_gene: .; j_gene: TRBJ1-2; v_gene: TRBV30; CDR3nt: TGTGCCTGGAGTTACTACGAGGAGGGTGGCTACACCTTC; CDR3aa: CAWSYYEEGGYTF
abundance: .; d_gene: .; j_gene: TRBJ2-5; v_gene: TRBV7-9; CDR3nt: TGTGCCAGCAGCATTGGGACTCTCCTCCAGGAGACCCAGTACTTC; CDR3aa: CASSIGTLLQETQYF